Here is one T cell receptor (beta chain) with its context. These data originate in a study of blood T cell repertoires in COVID-19. Study-level information: Samples representing acute and convalescent COVID-19 were sourced from the United States, Italy and Spain. In each case, the material was cDNA or gDNA derived from T cells, B-cell-depleted T cells, or PBMCs.

The protocol was immunoSEQ multiplex PCR, while the TCRdb copy is restricted to in-frame clones and leaves out a portion. The sample consists of about 320,000 clones, approximately 90% of them appearing once. This TCR came from a woman aged 18-30 years who had recovered from COVID-19. Sequenced material: PBMCs or T cells enriched from blood (not recorded which).

The CDR3 loop reads CASSEPGGGNEKLFF. CDR3 DNA sequence: TGTGCCAGCAGTGAACCCGGGGGTGGTAATGAAAAACTGTTTTTT. This sequence joins TRBV25-1 and TRBJ1-4; D is possibly TRBD1 (5 bases). Trimming stripped 2 bases from V and 4 bases from J, with 11 bases between. The CDR3 sequence is 15 residues long. From germline, CDR1 is MGHDK and CDR2 SYGVNS.